This T cell receptor (beta chain) was obtained from a study of CD8+ T cells in alopecia areata. Germline V lookup: CDR1 MNHEY, CDR2 SMNVEV (reference sequence). This CDR3 contains 14 residues. Trimming shortened V by 7 bases and J by 2 bases, and 14 bases separated the two germline ends. In regard to this clone: Its antigen is undetermined.

Extraction of RNA preceded its reverse transcription into cDNA, which served as the sequencing template. Libraries were prepared by immunoSEQ multiplex PCR; TCRdb keeps only in-frame clonotypes and omits some of them. Here the sample spans approximately 150,000 clones, approximately 70% being singletons. Notes on the study in general: Scalp specimens additionally yield sequences from normal skin's resident alphabeta T cells.

V usage is TRBV27 and J usage is TRBJ1-2; D unclear. This TCR was sampled from a human donor with alopecia areata. The sequencing used CD8+ T cells sorted from blood, collected at week 0. Here the CDR3 DNA reads TGTGCCAGCACCGAGACTGGAGGAAACTATGGCTACACCTTC. Translation gives CASTETGGNYGYTF.